One sample yielded the 30 T cell receptor beta chains listed below, sequenced in a study of early T cells in non-severe SARS-CoV-2 infection. TCRdb processed the 5' RACE reads anew with MiXCR; each CDR3 protein has one entry. This sample has about 33,000 distinct CDR3 sequences, with around 4.6% found just once. The material sequenced was whole blood. The receptors stem from an adult who was a healthcare worker with PCR-confirmed SARS-CoV-2 infection or an uninfected control (not recorded which).

V is TRBV18 and J is TRBJ2-2, with TRBD1 identical over 7 bases. The V gene's germline CDR1 is KGHSH and CDR2 LQKENI. The CDR3 consists of 15 residues. V gave up 3 bases and J gave up 6 bases; unmatched junction bases: 7. This CDR3 reads CASSPTGTEPGELFF. CDR3 coding DNA: TGTGCCAGCTCACCGACCGGGACAGAACCCGGGGAGCTGTTTTTT.

This clonotype was detected many times. The chain combines TRBV6-1 with TRBJ1-5, with D possibly being TRBD1 (5 bases). CDR1 MNHNS and CDR2 SASEGT come from the germline V gene. The CDR3 consists of 17 residues. Deletions cut 5 bases from V and 4 bases from J, with 21 bases between. The CDR3 region has the DNA TGTGCCAGCAGTCATCGGGACCGAGGATTTGGAAATCAGCCCCAGCATTTT. Translation gives CASSHRDRGFGNQPQHF.

This clonotype was seen ten or more times. The chain's CDR3 is CAISESARTEAFF. DNA for the CDR3: TGTGCCATCAGTGAGTCCGCCCGGACTGAAGCTTTCTTT. The chain couples TRBV10-3 to TRBJ1-1, with D hard to call. V was clipped by 0 bases and J by 5 bases, with 7 bases between them. This CDR3 has 13 residues. Germline lookup yields CDR1 ENHRY and CDR2 SYGVKD.

The chain couples TRBV29-1 to TRBJ2-7; no reliable D call. In germline, CDR1 is SQVTM, CDR2 ANQGSEA. The V and J ends lost 4 bases and 0 bases respectively, with 10 bases between them. This CDR3 is built from 13 residues. In DNA form, the CDR3 reads TGCAGCGTTGGAACAGCCTCCTCCTACGAGCAGTACTTC. The encoded protein is CSVGTASSYEQYF.

This clonotype was observed many times. The gene calls are TRBV5-1 and TRBJ2-2, with D possibly TRBD1 on 5 matching bases. The germline gives CDR1 SGHRS, CDR2 YFSETQ. There are 14 residues in the CDR3. The V end was cut by 9 bases, the J end by 5 bases, with 17 bases between. The CDR3 loop reads CATKSAGNTGELFF. In DNA form, the CDR3 reads TGCGCCACCAAGTCCGCAGGGAATACCGGGGAGCTGTTTTTT.

This clonotype was recorded at least ten times. V gene TRBV28 combines with J gene TRBJ2-2, with 7 positions matching TRBD1. This CDR3 region has 15 residues. Germline V gives CDR1 MDHEN, CDR2 SYDVKM. V shed 5 bases and J 1 base; nucleotides not matched to a gene: 4. In DNA, the CDR3 is TGTGCCAGCAGTATCGGACAGGAGAACACCGGGGAGCTGTTTTTT. It specifies CASSIGQENTGELFF.

As concerns this clonotype: Given a much more abundant clone one base away, this may be a read error. The rearrangement uses TRBV12-3 or TRBV12-4 and TRBJ2-2; no clear D gene. CDR3 size: 13 residues. CDR3 region: CASRLGETGELFF. The CDR3 region has the DNA TGTGCCAGCAGATTAGGAGAAACCGGGGAGCTGTTTTTT.

V gene TRBV11-2 combines with J gene TRBJ2-1; 10 bases match TRBD2. This CDR3 contains 17 residues. V was clipped by 6 bases and J by 5 bases; unmatched bases: 13. Germline loops: CDR1 SGHAT, CDR2 FQNNGV. The CDR3 reads CASSKHPWTSGNNEQFF. The CDR3 bases are TGTGCCAGCAGTAAGCACCCTTGGACTAGCGGTAACAATGAGCAGTTCTTC.

This clonotype has ten or more counts. The V call is TRBV12-3 or TRBV12-4, the J call TRBJ1-4; D is uncertain. The V and J ends lost 10 bases and 5 bases respectively, with 11 bases between them. CDR3 length: 12 amino acids. The CDR3, as DNA: TGTGCCACCCGGCGGGGAAATGAAAAACTGTTTTTT. As protein: CATRRGNEKLFF.

This clonotype was counted at least ten times. This chain links TRBV7-6 with TRBJ2-2; D not resolved. CDR1 and CDR2 (germline): SGHVS, FNYEAQ. This CDR3 region has 14 residues. Trimming cost V 5 bases and J 4 bases, with 11 bases left between them. DNA for the CDR3: TGTGCCAGCAGCCCAAAGGCATCCACCGGGGAGCTGTTTTTT. It translates to CASSPKASTGELFF.

The V and J genes are TRBV6-6 and TRBJ1-1, with no clear D. This CDR3 region has 14 residues. From germline, CDR1 is MNHNY and CDR2 SVGAGI (reference sequence). Trimming removed 5 bases at V and 8 bases at J, with 18 bases between. CDR3 sequence (DNA): TGTGCCAGCAGTCGCGATACCGACGCCCCCGAAGCTTTCTTT. This encodes CASSRDTDAPEAFF.

CDR3 sequence: CASSWALGKLFF. The CDR3 DNA reads TGTGCCAGCAGTTGGGCACTTGGAAAACTGTTTTTT. The V call is TRBV6-2 or TRBV6-3, the J call TRBJ1-4; D unclear. The V end lost 4 bases, the J end lost 10 bases, and 10 bases lay between the germline ends. The germline CDR1 and CDR2 sequences are MNHEY and SVGEGT. The CDR3 contains 12 residues.

There are many counts of this clonotype. This chain links TRBV15 with TRBJ2-1; D call uncertain. The CDR3 is 14 residues long. Trimming removed 6 bases from V and 0 bases from J, with 9 bases in between. Germline assignment: CDR1 LNHNV and CDR2 YYDKDF (reference sequence). This CDR3 reads CATRAKSSYNEQFF. In DNA, the CDR3 is TGTGCCACCAGGGCCAAGAGCTCCTACAATGAGCAGTTCTTC. Based on the CDR3 plus reference TRBV15 and TRBJ2-1, the full variable domain is DAMVIQNPRYQVTQFGKPVTLSCSQTLNHNVMYWYQQKSSQAPKLLFHYYDKDFNNEADTPDNFQSRRPNTSFCFLDIRSPGLGDTAMYLCATRAKSSYNEQFFGPGTRLTVL.

The J gene is TRBJ2-2, the V gene TRBV29-1; D is ambiguous. The CDR3 runs 12 residues. Trimming cost V 7 bases and J 4 bases, with 10 bases left between them. Per the germline V gene, CDR1 is SQVTM and CDR2 is ANQGSEA. The CDR3 spells CSANRVTGELFF. The CDR3 bases are TGCAGCGCCAACAGAGTCACCGGGGAGCTGTTTTTT.

This clonotype appeared many times. The rearrangement joins TRBV11-2 to TRBJ2-2, with 8 bases lining up with TRBD2. V lost 7 bases to trimming and J lost 4 bases; unmatched junction nucleotides: 17. This CDR3 has 18 amino acids. Germline V gene lookup returns CDR1 SGHAT and CDR2 FQNNGV. CDR3 protein: CASNLRAGASGGTGELFF. The CDR3 coding sequence is TGTGCCAGCAACTTGCGGGCTGGTGCCAGCGGGGGCACCGGGGAGCTGTTTTTT.

In this sample, this clonotype turned up a few times. This chain connects TRBV5-6 to TRBJ2-3; D gene unclear. This CDR3 has 15 residues. From germline, CDR1 is SGHDT and CDR2 YYEEEE. The ends were cut back, 3 bases at V and 0 bases at J, with 11 bases in the middle. In nucleotides, the CDR3 is TGTGCCAGCAGCTGGAACCGTGGGAGCACAGATACGCAGTATTTT. Protein product: CASSWNRGSTDTQYF.

J is TRBJ2-7 and V is TRBV14; perhaps TRBD1 as D (5 bases). CDR1 SGHDN and CDR2 FVKESK come from the germline V gene. The V end was cut by 0 bases, the J end by 2 bases, with 11 bases between. The CDR3 is 15 residues long. The CDR3 DNA reads as TGTGCCAGCAGCCAAGATGTCGGCAGGGCCTACGAGCAGTACTTC. Translated: CASSQDVGRAYEQYF.

There are many counts of this clonotype. The V and J genes are TRBV29-1 and TRBJ1-2; a weak D match, TRBD1 (5 bases). V lost 0 bases and J lost 8, with 13 bases in between. Per germline, CDR1 SQVTM and CDR2 ANQGSEA. The CDR3 consists of 13 residues. CDR3 in DNA: TGCAGCGTTGAAGAGGGTCCAGGGCGAGGCTACACCTTC. Protein product: CSVEEGPGRGYTF.

This clonotype showed up many times. The CDR3 loop is CASSLLADTQYF. The CDR3 DNA follows: TGTGCCAGCAGCCTCCTCGCAGATACGCAGTATTTT. The rearrangement links TRBV7-8 to TRBJ2-3; D not certain. V shed 5 bases and J shed 4 bases, with 7 bases lying between them. Germline CDR1 SGHVS, CDR2 FQNEAQ. There are 12 residues in the CDR3.

This clonotype was counted only a few times. This sequence joins TRBV20-1 and TRBJ2-3; tentative D call: TRBD1 (7 bases). V lost 5 bases and J 2 bases, leaving 14 bases between the germline ends. CDR1 is DFQATT and CDR2 is SNEGSKA in the germline V gene (reference sequence). The CDR3 has 14 amino acids. CDR3 nucleotide sequence: TGCAGTGCTCGCCCAGGGGGGAACACAGATACGCAGTATTTT. The encoded protein is CSARPGGNTDTQYF.

This clonotype was recorded many times. The V and J genes are TRBV28 and TRBJ1-2; TRBD1 agrees at 7 bases. The ends lost 7 bases at V and 7 bases at J; junction bases unmatched: 3. This CDR3 comprises 11 residues. CDR1 MDHEN and CDR2 SYDVKM come from the germline V gene. Here the CDR3 reads CASTGQPGYTF. The CDR3 region has the DNA TGTGCCAGCACGGGACAGCCTGGCTACACCTTC.

This rearrangement joins TRBV11-2 to TRBJ1-1, with D unresolved. The V gene's germline CDR1 is SGHAT and CDR2 FQNNGV. Trimming cost V 1 base and J 8 bases, with 8 bases left between them. This CDR3 has 12 amino acids. The CDR3 is CASSLVLGEAFF. The CDR3 region has the DNA TGTGCCAGCAGCTTAGTTCTTGGAGAAGCTTTCTTT.

V is TRBV7-8 and J is TRBJ2-3, with D unclear. The CDR3 totals 14 residues. The germline gives CDR1 SGHVS, CDR2 FQNEAQ. Between the trimmed V and J ends, which lost 1 base and 4 bases, there was a span of 9 bases. The DNA for the CDR3 is TGTGCCAGCAGCTTAGAGGTTGAGTCAGATACGCAGTATTTT. The encoded protein is CASSLEVESDTQYF.

This clonotype showed up just a few times. J is TRBJ2-2 and V is TRBV7-2, with 8 bases identical to TRBD2. V lost 4 bases and J lost 0; bases outside the gene matches: 4. The germline V gene encodes CDR1 SGHTA and CDR2 FQGNSA. The CDR3 consists of 16 residues. The CDR3: CASSSNGGANTGELFF. The CDR3 DNA reads as TGTGCCAGCAGCTCAAACGGGGGGGCGAACACCGGGGAGCTGTTTTTT.

The rearrangement uses TRBV4-3 and TRBJ1-2; D unclear. Trimming took off 0 bases at V and 4 bases at J, with 6 bases between the two ends. CDR1 and CDR2 from the germline V gene are LGHNA and YSLEER. This CDR3 contains 13 residues. CDR3 sequence: CASSQDIGYGYTF. As DNA, the CDR3 is TGCGCCAGCAGCCAAGACATCGGCTATGGCTACACCTTC.

This clonotype was seen a handful of times. This chain uses TRBV11-2 with TRBJ2-1, with unresolved D. In germline, CDR1 is SGHAT, CDR2 FQNNGV. The CDR3 has 15 residues. V was shortened by 1 base and J by 6 bases, with 13 bases between the two germline ends. For the CDR3, the DNA is TGTGCCAGCAGCTTAGTCGGCAGGTTTATCAATGAGCAGTTCTTC. Amino acid sequence: CASSLVGRFINEQFF.

DNA for the CDR3: TGTGCCAGCAGTGGCTGGGGGGGCCGGGAGACCCAGTACTTC. Amino acids: CASSGWGGRETQYF. The chain links TRBV28 to TRBJ2-5; a possible D gene is TRBD2 (7 bases). This CDR3 has 14 residues. The ends were cut back, 5 bases at V and 5 bases at J, with 15 bases in the middle. Germline V gives CDR1 MDHEN, CDR2 SYDVKM.

This clonotype was seen repeatedly, ten times or more. The rearrangement uses TRBV19 and TRBJ2-6, with D tentatively TRBD1 or TRBD2 (5 bases each). The V gene's germline CDR1 is LNHDA and CDR2 SQIVND (reference sequence). V lost 7 bases to trimming and J lost 3 bases, with 10 bases between them. The CDR3 totals 14 residues. The CDR3 DNA is TGTGCCAGTACCCCAGGGAGTGGGGCCAACGTCCTGACTTTC. It encodes CASTPGSGANVLTF.

In its sample, this clonotype was seen a few times. The V gene is TRBV19, the J gene TRBJ1-2; 10 bases line up with TRBD1. Germline V gene sequence: CDR1 LNHDA, CDR2 SQIVND (reference sequence). V lost 3 bases to trimming and J lost 4 bases; unmatched junction nucleotides: 2. The CDR3 is 14 residues long. The DNA for the CDR3 is TGTGCCAGTAGTATCAGGACAGGGGGCTATGGCTACACCTTC. This encodes CASSIRTGGYGYTF.

The chain recombines TRBV6-1 with TRBJ1-6; D is perhaps TRBD1 (5 bases). V was clipped by 4 bases and J by 5 bases, with 9 bases between them. The CDR3 runs 14 residues. The germline gives CDR1 MNHNS, CDR2 SASEGT. The CDR3 region is CASSARGDNSPLHF. CDR3 nucleotide sequence: TGTGCCAGCAGTGCCCGGGGGGATAATTCACCCCTCCACTTT.